Following are 11 T cell receptor beta chains from one sample sequenced in a study of CD8 T cells in Susac syndrome. The RNA input was roughly 0.45 to 1 ug, and it was reverse transcribed with random hexamers. Each CDR3 protein gets one entry after TCRdb re-called the immunoSEQ multiplex PCR reads with MiXCR. The sample has 330,000 or so distinct CDR3 sequences; approximately 85% are singletons. Source material: CD8+ T cells from PBMCs. These receptors were collected from a human donor with multiple sclerosis.

CDR3 residues: CASSDGEWTANTGELFF. The CDR3, as DNA: TGTGCCAGCAGCGATGGAGAGTGGACGGCCAACACCGGGGAGCTGTTTTTT. The V and J genes are TRBV9 and TRBJ2-2; D unresolved. CDR3 length equals 17 residues. V lost 3 bases, J lost 2 bases, and 17 bases lay in between. CDR1 is SGDLS and CDR2 is YYNGEE in the germline V gene.

The chain has TRBV20-1 and TRBJ2-1; 8 bases fit TRBD2. Germline CDR1 is DFQATT and CDR2 is SNEGSKA (reference sequence). The CDR3 spans 17 residues. J lost 3 bases, V lost 1 base, and 11 bases had no gene match. CDR3 sequence: CSARGRGGAGVYNEQFF. The CDR3 nucleotides are TGCAGTGCTAGAGGCCGGGGGGGAGCGGGAGTCTACAATGAGCAGTTCTTC.

V and J are TRBV28 and TRBJ1-5, with D uncertain. V gave up 6 bases and J gave up 6 bases, with 21 bases separating them. The CDR3 covers 16 residues. The germline V gene has CDR1 MDHEN and CDR2 SYDVKM. CDR3 loop: CASSHHAGLSGQPQHF. DNA of the CDR3: TGTGCCAGCAGCCACCATGCCGGGCTCTCGGGTCAGCCCCAGCATTTT.

V is TRBV4-3 and J is TRBJ2-1; the match to TRBD2 covers 8 bases. With 0 bases clipped from V and 2 bases from J, the junction kept 3 bases outside the gene matches. This CDR3 has 16 residues. Germline CDR1 LGHNA, CDR2 YSLEER. CDR3 DNA sequence: TGCGCCAGCAGCCAAGAGGGGCGGGGGGCCTACAATGAGCAGTTCTTC. The encoded protein is CASSQEGRGAYNEQFF.

The chain uses TRBV18 and TRBJ2-1, with D hard to call. Germline V gives CDR1 KGHSH, CDR2 LQKENI. This CDR3 has 15 amino acids. Trimming cost V 6 bases and J 8 bases, with 20 bases left between them. The CDR3 here is CASSPKKIYNDEQFF. CDR3 in DNA: TGTGCCAGCTCCCCAAAGAAGATCTACAACGATGAGCAGTTCTTC.

The V gene is TRBV5-1, the J gene TRBJ2-1, with 8 bases aligning to TRBD2. Looked up from germline, CDR1 is SGHRS and CDR2 is YFSETQ. Germline trimming cut 4 bases from V and 3 bases from J; bases unmatched to any gene: 3. The CDR3 is 14 amino acids. CDR3: CASSGGLVYNEQFF. CDR3 DNA sequence: TGCGCCAGCAGCGGGGGACTAGTCTACAATGAGCAGTTCTTC.

This sequence joins TRBV7-3 and TRBJ2-1, with D maybe TRBD2 (5 bases). Trimming cost V 1 base and J 0 bases, with 10 bases left between them. CDR3 length: 16 amino acids. Looked up from germline, CDR1 is SGHTA and CDR2 is FQGTGA. Here the CDR3 DNA reads TGTGCCAGCAGCTTAATAGAGGGAGACTCCTACAATGAGCAGTTCTTC. It specifies CASSLIEGDSYNEQFF.

This chain links TRBV3-1 with TRBJ2-6; D call uncertain. Trimming shortened V by 2 bases and J by 0 bases, and 17 bases separated the two germline ends. This CDR3 contains 19 residues. Germline V gene sequence: CDR1 LGHDT, CDR2 YNNKEL (reference sequence). CDR3 in DNA: TGTGCCAGCAGCCAAATGCACAGTTTAAAGGACTCTGGGGCCAACGTCCTGACTTTC. Amino acid sequence: CASSQMHSLKDSGANVLTF.

This clonotype was recorded once. This chain joins TRBV4-2 and TRBJ2-1; D gene uncertain. V dropped 1 base and J dropped 0 bases, with 19 bases sitting between them. Germline V lookup: CDR1 LGHNA, CDR2 YNFKEQ. The CDR3 runs to 19 residues. The CDR3 DNA follows: TGTGCCAGCAGCCAAGTAGGGATAGCTCAGGTCCCCTCCTACAATGAGCAGTTCTTC. Amino acids: CASSQVGIAQVPSYNEQFF.

V is TRBV30 and J is TRBJ1-5; no reliable D call. This CDR3 spans 13 amino acids. V was cut by 5 bases and J by 5 bases, with 13 bases left in between. Germline V gives CDR1 GTSNPN, CDR2 SVGIG (reference sequence). This CDR3 reads CAWGEFGHQPQHF. The CDR3 nucleotides are TGTGCCTGGGGGGAATTTGGGCATCAGCCCCAGCATTTT.

The V and J genes are TRBV19 and TRBJ2-2; 15 bases map to TRBD2. With V trimmed by 10 bases and J by 1 base, 4 bases remained unmatched. The CDR3 extends over 16 amino acids. CDR1 is LNHDA and CDR2 is SQIVND in the germline V gene (reference sequence). The CDR3, as DNA: TGTGCCATTGGACTAGCGGGAGGGATGAACACCGGGGAGCTGTTTTTT. Translation gives CAIGLAGGMNTGELFF.